These 5 T cell receptor beta chains were sequenced from one sample in a study of response to subunit inactivated influenza vaccine. Each CDR3 protein gets one entry after TCRdb re-called the RT-PCR reads with MiXCR. This table holds under 200,000 distinct CDR3 sequences, approximately 12% found once. This sample was shared with a second study, whose subject was T cells expressing NK-cell markers. This second study notes: In generating TCR beta cDNA, 5'RACE template switching with UMIs was used.

The sequencing used CD8+ T cells sorted from PBMCs, collected 12 days after vaccination. The receptors originated from a man aged 50-60 years who received an inactivated influenza vaccine.

There are many counts of this clonotype. This rearrangement joins TRBV2 to TRBJ2-1; D possibly corresponds to TRBD1 (5 bases). The germline gives CDR1 SNHLY, CDR2 FYNNEI. Trimming removed 3 bases from V and 0 bases from J, with 6 bases in between. The CDR3 has 14 amino acids. CDR3 amino acids: CASSDRDSYNEQFF. The DNA for the CDR3 is TGTGCCAGCAGTGACAGGGACTCCTACAATGAGCAGTTCTTC.

This clonotype showed up just a few times. The J gene is TRBJ1-1, the V gene TRBV4-1, with TRBD1 matching over 8 bases. Germline V gives CDR1 MGHRA, CDR2 YSYEKL. The length of the CDR3 is 14 residues. Germline trimming cut 2 bases from V and 4 bases from J; bases unmatched to any gene: 3. CDR3 region: CASSQRTGSTEAFF. As DNA, the CDR3 is TGCGCCAGCAGCCAAAGGACAGGGTCCACTGAAGCTTTCTTT.

In its sample, this clonotype was seen a few times. The V gene is TRBV12-3 or TRBV12-4, the J gene TRBJ2-7, with 7 nucleotides matching TRBD2. The CDR3 totals 15 residues. The V and J ends lost 4 bases and 1 base, in that order; junction bases with no gene match: 7. The DNA for the CDR3 is TGTGCCAGCAGTTCCCCGGGGGAGGGTTCCTACGAGCAGTACTTC. Translated, it gives CASSSPGEGSYEQYF.

V usage is TRBV7-9 and J usage is TRBJ2-2; D is undetermined. This CDR3 region has 12 residues. The V end lost 5 bases, the J end lost 5 bases, and 6 bases lay between the germline ends. Germline V gene sequence: CDR1 SEHNR, CDR2 FQNEAQ (reference sequence). DNA of the CDR3: TGTGCCAGCAGCGCTCCAACCGGGGAGCTGTTTTTT. Translated, it gives CASSAPTGELFF.

Written as DNA, the CDR3 is TGTGCCAGCAGTTTAGATATTTACAATGAGCAGTTCTTC. Translation gives CASSLDIYNEQFF. V is TRBV27 and J is TRBJ2-1; D gene ambiguous. V was cut by 2 bases and J by 4 bases, with 6 bases left in between. There are 13 residues in the CDR3. The germline CDR1 and CDR2 sequences are MNHEY and SMNVEV (reference sequence).